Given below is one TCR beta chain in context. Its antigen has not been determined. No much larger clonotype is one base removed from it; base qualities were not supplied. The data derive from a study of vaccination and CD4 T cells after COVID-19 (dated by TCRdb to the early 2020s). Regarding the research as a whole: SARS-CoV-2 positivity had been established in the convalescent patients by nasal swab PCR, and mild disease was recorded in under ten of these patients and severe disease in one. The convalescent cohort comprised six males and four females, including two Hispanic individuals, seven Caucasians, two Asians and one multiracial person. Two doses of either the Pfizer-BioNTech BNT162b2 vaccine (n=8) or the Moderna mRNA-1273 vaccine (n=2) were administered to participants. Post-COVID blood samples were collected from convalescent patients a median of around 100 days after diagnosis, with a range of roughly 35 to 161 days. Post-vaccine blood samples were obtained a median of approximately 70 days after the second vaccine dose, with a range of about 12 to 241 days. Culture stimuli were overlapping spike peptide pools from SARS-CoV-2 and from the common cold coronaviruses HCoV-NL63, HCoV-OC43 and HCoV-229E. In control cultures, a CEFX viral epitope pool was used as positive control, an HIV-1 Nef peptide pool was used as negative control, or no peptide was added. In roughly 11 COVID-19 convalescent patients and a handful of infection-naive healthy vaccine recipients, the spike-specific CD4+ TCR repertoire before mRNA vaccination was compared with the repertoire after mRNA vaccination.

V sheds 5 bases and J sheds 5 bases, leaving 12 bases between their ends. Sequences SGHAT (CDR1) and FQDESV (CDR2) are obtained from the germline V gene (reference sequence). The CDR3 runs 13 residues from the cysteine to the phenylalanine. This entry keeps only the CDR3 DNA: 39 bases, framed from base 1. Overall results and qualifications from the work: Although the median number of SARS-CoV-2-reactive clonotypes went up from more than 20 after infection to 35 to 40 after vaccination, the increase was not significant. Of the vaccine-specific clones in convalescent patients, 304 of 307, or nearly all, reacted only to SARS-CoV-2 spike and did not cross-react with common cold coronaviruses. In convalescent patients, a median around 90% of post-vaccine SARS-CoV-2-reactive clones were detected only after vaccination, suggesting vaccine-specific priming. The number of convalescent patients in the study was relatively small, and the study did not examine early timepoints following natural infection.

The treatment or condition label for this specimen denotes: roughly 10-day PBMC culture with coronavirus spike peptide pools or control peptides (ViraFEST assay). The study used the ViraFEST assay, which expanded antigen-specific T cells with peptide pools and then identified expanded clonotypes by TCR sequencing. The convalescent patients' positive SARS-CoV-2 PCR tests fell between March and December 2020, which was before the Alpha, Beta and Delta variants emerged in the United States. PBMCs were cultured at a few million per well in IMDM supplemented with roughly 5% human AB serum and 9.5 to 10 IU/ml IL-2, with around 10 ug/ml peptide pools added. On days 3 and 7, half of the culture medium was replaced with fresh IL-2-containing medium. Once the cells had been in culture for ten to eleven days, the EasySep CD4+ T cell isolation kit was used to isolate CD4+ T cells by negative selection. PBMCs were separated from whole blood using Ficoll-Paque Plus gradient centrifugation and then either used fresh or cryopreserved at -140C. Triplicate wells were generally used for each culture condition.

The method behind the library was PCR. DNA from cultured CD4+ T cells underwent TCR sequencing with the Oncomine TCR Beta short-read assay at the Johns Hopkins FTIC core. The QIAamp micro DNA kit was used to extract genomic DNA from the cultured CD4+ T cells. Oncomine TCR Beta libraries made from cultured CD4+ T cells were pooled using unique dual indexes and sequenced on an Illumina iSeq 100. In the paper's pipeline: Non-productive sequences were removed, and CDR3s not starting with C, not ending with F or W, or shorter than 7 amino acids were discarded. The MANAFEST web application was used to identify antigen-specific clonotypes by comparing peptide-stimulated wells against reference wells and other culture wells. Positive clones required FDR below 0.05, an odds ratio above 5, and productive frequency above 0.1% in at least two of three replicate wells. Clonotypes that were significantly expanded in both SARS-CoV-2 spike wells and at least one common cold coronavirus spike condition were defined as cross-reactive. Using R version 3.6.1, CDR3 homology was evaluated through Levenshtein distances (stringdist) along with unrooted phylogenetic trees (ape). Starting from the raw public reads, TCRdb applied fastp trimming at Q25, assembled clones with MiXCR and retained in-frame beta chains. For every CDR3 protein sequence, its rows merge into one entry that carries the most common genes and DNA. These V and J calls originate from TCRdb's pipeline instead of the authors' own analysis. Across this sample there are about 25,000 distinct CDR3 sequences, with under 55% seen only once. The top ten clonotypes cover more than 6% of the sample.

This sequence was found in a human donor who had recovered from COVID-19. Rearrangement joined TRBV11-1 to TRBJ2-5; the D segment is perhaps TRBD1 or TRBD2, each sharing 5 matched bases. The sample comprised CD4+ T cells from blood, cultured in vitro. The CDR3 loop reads CASSVGERETQYF. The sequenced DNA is TGTGCCAGCAGCGTAGGGGAGAGGGAGACCCAGTACTTC.